A selection of T cell receptor beta chains follows, all from one sample in a study of blood T cells in healthy people across ages. TCRdb fed the 5' RACE reads into MiXCR, producing one record per CDR3 protein. The sample has fewer than 950,000 distinct CDR3 sequences; about 53% are singletons. The specimen sequenced was blood. The receptors were gathered from a man older than 75 in good health. The CDR3 runs from the conserved cysteine through the conserved F or W. A D gene is named only where the DNA matches it firmly. Size values are once, few and many counts, or a class for expanded clones, and some rows have none.

-	TRBV9	TRBJ2-1	few	CASSVPGHNNEQFF	TGTGCCAGCAGCGTTCCGGGACACAACAATGAGCAGTTCTTC
-	TRBV5-1	TRBJ2-1	-	CASTSGTPGLRGEQFF	TGCGCCAGCACCTCAGGCACACCGGGACTCCGGGGTGAGCAGTTCTTC
TRBD2	TRBV20-1	TRBJ2-3	few	CSASDRVTSGHRYAYF	TGCAGTGCTAGTGATCGGGTGACTAGCGGACACAGATACGCGTATTTT
-	TRBV28	TRBJ1-5	-	CASSSPGVGLYSNQPQHF	TGTGCCAGCAGTTCCCCAGGGGTCGGGCTCTATAGCAATCAGCCCCAGCATTTT
TRBD2	TRBV12-3/TRBV12-4	TRBJ2-1	-	CASVPRLAGSNEQFF	TGTGCCAGTGTTCCCAGACTAGCGGGCTCTAATGAGCAGTTCTTC
-	TRBV9	TRBJ2-1	-	CASSRGGRAGSYNEQFF	TGTGCCAGCAGCCGAGGGGGGAGGGCCGGGTCCTACAATGAGCAGTTCTTC
-	TRBV29-1	TRBJ2-3	-	CSARQLTQYF	TGCAGCGCCCGCCAGTTAACGCAGTATTTT
TRBD2	TRBV2	TRBJ2-5	-	CTSSESGIRQETQYF	TGTACCAGCAGTGAGAGCGGGATCCGCCAAGAGACCCAGTACTTC
-	TRBV10-3	TRBJ1-2	-	CAIRDLVGYTF	TGTGCCATTAGGGATCTCGTGGGCTACACCTTC
-	TRBV20-1	TRBJ1-2	-	CSARGKDRDPGYGYTF	TGCAGTGCTAGAGGAAAAGACAGAGACCCTGGCTATGGCTACACCTTC
-	TRBV6-6	TRBJ1-5	-	CASSRQPGPQHF	TGTGCCAGCAGTCGACAGCCCGGGCCCCAGCATTTT
-	TRBV6-6	TRBJ2-7	-	CASSYSIGAGGYEQYF	TGTGCCAGCAGTTACTCGATTGGGGCCGGGGGCTACGAGCAGTACTTC
-	TRBV2	TRBJ2-7	-	CASSVLGEQYF	TGTGCCAGCAGTGTTTTGGGGGAGCAGTACTTC
-	TRBV6-2/TRBV6-3	TRBJ2-7	-	CASRRDLYEQYF	TGTGCCAGCAGGAGAGACCTGTACGAGCAGTACTTC
-	TRBV20-1	TRBJ2-3	-	CSAKGAGNFPDTQYF	TGCAGTGCTAAAGGGGCGGGAAATTTCCCAGATACGCAGTATTTT
-	TRBV7-2	TRBJ2-5	many	CASSLDRARPPETQYF	TGTGCCAGCAGCTTAGATAGGGCTAGACCTCCAGAGACCCAGTACTTC
-	TRBV12-3/TRBV12-4	TRBJ2-7	few	CASRFGPQEQYF	TGTGCCAGCAGGTTCGGCCCCCAGGAGCAGTACTTC
TRBD2	TRBV27	TRBJ2-1	few	CASSPRLARVPNNEQFF	TGTGCCAGCAGTCCCAGACTAGCGCGCGTTCCCAACAATGAGCAGTTCTTC
TRBD1	TRBV2	TRBJ2-4	few	CASNRDRGAKNIQYF	TGTGCCAGCAACCGGGACAGAGGAGCCAAAAACATTCAGTACTTC
-	TRBV20-1	TRBJ2-3	-	CSASWRQGGDTQYF	TGCAGTGCTAGTTGGCGCCAGGGGGGTGATACGCAGTATTTT